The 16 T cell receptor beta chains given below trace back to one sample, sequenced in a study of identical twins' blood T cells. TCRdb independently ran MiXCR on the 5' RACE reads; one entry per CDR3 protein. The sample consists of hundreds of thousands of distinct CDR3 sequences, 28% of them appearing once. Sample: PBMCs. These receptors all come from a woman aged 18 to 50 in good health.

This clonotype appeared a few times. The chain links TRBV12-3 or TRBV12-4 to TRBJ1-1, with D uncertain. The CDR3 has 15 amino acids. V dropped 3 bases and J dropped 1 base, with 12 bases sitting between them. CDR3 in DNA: TGTGCCAGCAGTTTTCTAGCAGGAGGGAACACTGAAGCTTTCTTT. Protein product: CASSFLAGGNTEAFF.

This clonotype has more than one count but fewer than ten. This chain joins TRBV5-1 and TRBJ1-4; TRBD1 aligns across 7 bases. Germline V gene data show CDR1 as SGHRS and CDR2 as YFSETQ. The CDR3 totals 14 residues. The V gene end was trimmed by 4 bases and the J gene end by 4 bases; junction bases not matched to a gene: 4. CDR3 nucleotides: TGCGCCAGCAGCACCGGACAGGATAATGAAAAACTGTTTTTT. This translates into CASSTGQDNEKLFF.

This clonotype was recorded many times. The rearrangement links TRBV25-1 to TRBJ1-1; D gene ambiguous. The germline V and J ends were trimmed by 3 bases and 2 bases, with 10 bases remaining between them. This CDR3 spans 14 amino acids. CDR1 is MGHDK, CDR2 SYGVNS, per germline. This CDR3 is CASSDPTINTEAFF. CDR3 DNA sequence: TGTGCCAGCAGTGACCCAACCATCAACACTGAAGCTTTCTTT.

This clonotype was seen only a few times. The CDR3 DNA is TGTGCCAGCGGCAGGACAGAGAATAATTCACCCCTCCACTTT. Translating it yields CASGRTENNSPLHF. The chain has TRBV6-1 and TRBJ1-6, with D possibly being TRBD1 (6 bases). CDR1 is MNHNS, CDR2 SASEGT, per germline. The CDR3 sequence is 14 residues long. V lost 8 bases to trimming and J lost 5 bases, with 13 bases between them.

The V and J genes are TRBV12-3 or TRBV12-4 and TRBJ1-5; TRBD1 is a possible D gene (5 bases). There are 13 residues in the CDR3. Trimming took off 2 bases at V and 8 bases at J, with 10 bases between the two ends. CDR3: CASSLQGNEPQHF. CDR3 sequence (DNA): TGTGCCAGCAGTTTACAGGGAAATGAGCCCCAGCATTTT.

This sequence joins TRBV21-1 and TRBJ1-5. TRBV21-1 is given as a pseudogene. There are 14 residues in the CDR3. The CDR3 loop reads CASERLEGNQPQHF. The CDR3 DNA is TGTGCCAGCGAGCGGTTAGAGGGCAATCAGCCCCAGCATTTT.

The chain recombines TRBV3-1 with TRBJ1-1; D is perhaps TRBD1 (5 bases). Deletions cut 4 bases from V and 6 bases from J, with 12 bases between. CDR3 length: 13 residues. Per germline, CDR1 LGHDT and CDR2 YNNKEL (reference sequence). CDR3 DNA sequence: TGTGCCAGCAGCCGGGGCTCACGGGCTGAAGCTTTCTTT. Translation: CASSRGSRAEAFF.

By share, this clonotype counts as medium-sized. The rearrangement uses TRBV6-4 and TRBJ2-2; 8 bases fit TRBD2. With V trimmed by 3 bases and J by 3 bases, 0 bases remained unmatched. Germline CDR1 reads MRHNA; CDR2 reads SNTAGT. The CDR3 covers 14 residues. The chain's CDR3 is CASSEAGDTGELFF. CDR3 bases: TGTGCCAGCAGTGAAGCGGGGGACACCGGGGAGCTGTTTTTT.

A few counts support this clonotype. The CDR3 DNA sequence: TGCGCCAGCAGCCACCACCGACAGAATCCATACAATGAGCAGTTCTTC. Its protein product is CASSHHRQNPYNEQFF. This rearrangement joins TRBV4-3 to TRBJ2-1, with D tentatively TRBD1 (5 bases). V lost 3 bases, J lost 4 bases, and 16 bases lay in between. In germline, CDR1 is LGHNA, CDR2 YSLEER. The CDR3 extends over 16 amino acids.

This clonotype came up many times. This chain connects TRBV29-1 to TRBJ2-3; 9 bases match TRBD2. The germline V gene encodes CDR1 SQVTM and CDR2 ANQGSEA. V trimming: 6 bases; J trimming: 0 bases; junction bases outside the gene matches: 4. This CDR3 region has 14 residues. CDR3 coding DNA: TGCAGCGTCCGTAGCGGGGGAAGCACAGATACGCAGTATTTT. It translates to CSVRSGGSTDTQYF.

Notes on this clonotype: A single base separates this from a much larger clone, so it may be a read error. The CDR3 DNA follows: TGTGCCACCAGTCAACTCAGGGGCGCTGGGACCGGGGAGCTGTTTTTT. Translation: CATSQLRGAGTGELFF. The chain couples TRBV2 to TRBJ2-2; TRBD1 is a possible D gene (6 bases). CDR1 SNHLY and CDR2 FYNNEI come from the germline V gene. The CDR3 covers 16 residues.

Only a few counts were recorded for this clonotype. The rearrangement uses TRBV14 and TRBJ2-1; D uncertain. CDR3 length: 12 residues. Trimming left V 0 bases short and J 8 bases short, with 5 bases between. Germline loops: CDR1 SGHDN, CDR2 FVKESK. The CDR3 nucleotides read TGTGCCAGCAGCCAAGAAGGGTATGAGCAGTTCTTC. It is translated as CASSQEGYEQFF.

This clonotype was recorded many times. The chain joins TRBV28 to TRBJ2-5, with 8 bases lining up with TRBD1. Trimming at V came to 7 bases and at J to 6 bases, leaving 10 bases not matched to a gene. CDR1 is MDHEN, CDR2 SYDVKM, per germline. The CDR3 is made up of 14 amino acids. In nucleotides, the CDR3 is TGTGCCAGCACCAGTCAGGGGGCGACACAGACCCAGTACTTC. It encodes CASTSQGATQTQYF.

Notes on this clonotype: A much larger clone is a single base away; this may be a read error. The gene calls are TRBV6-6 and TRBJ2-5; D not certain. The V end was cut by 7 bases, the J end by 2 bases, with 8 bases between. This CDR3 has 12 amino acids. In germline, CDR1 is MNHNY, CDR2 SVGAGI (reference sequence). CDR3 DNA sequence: TGTGCCAGCACATCAGCTCAAGAGACCCAGTACTTC. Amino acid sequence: CASTSAQETQYF.

The CDR3 sequence: CASNIQGNYGYTF. The CDR3 DNA is TGTGCCAGCAACATACAGGGAAACTATGGCTACACCTTC. The chain combines TRBV12-3 or TRBV12-4 with TRBJ1-2; tentative D call: TRBD1 (6 bases). The length of the CDR3 is 13 residues. V lost 7 bases and J 2 bases, leaving 11 bases between the germline ends.

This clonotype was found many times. CDR3 sequence: CASSDSGGGTDTQYF. As DNA, the CDR3 is TGTGCCAGCAGTGACTCAGGGGGCGGCACAGATACGCAGTATTTT. The chain uses TRBV6-4 and TRBJ2-3; TRBD1 matches 7 bases. CDR1 and CDR2 (germline): MRHNA, SNTAGT. The CDR3 covers 15 residues. The junction had 1 base not matched to a gene; V was cut back by 0 bases and J by 1 base.